This paragraph reports one T cell receptor beta chain. What it binds is unknown. These data belong to a study of cytomegalovirus exposure and HLA in healthy donors. The PCR was carried out with 60 Vbeta primers and 13 Jbeta primers. This table comes from immunoSEQ multiplex PCR, and its TCRdb copy is limited to in-frame clones, with some not included. This repertoire shows around 190,000 clones, 75% to 90% found once; its top ten account for more than 0.25%. Study-wide findings and caveats: After further analysis at a later stage, 16,951 TCR beta sequences were associated with HLA alleles at 0.05 false discovery rate. Prior analysis indicated that the majority of TCR beta V segments exhibited productivity approximately 87% or approximately 30% of the time. In vitro experiments confirmed that three CMV-associated chains were specific for CMV antigens.

The receptor's source is a woman in her twenties or thirties in good health and CMV-seronegative. Sequencing was performed on PBMCs.

The CDR3 coding sequence is TGTGCCAGCAGTCCATTGGGACTAGCAGGCGAGACCCAGTACTTC. It yields the protein CASSPLGLAGETQYF. This chain links TRBV27 with TRBJ2-5; 9 bases line up with TRBD2. The CDR3 sequence is 15 residues long. Germline CDR1 reads MNHEY; CDR2 reads SMNVEV (reference sequence). V trimming: 5 bases; J trimming: 5 bases; junction bases outside the gene matches: 9.